A selection of T cell receptor beta chains follows, all from one sample in a study of blood T cell repertoires in COVID-19. Sequencing used immunoSEQ multiplex PCR; TCRdb keeps in-frame clones, though not all of them. The data show 250,000 to 350,000 clones, about nine tenths seen once. Sample: peripheral blood. These TCRs come from a woman in her twenties or thirties with active or convalescent COVID-19. Both conserved end residues are part of each CDR3. A D gene is named only where the DNA matches it firmly. Only part of the rows carry a size: once, few, many, or a class if the clone is expanded.

j_gene	v_gene	d_gene	abundance	CDR3nt	CDR3aa
TRBJ1-5	TRBV2	.	.	TGTGCCAGCAGTGTAACCGGCCGTGGAGATAGCAATCAGCCCCAGCATTTT	CASSVTGRGDSNQPQHF
TRBJ2-7	TRBV3-1/TRBV3-2	.	.	TGTGCCAGCAGCCAAGATCTCCGGTGGGAGCAGTACTTC	CASSQDLRWEQYF
TRBJ1-1	TRBV6-5	.	.	TGTGCCAGCAGAGCGGGGGGCGTGAACACTGAAGCTTTCTTT	CASRAGGVNTEAFF
TRBJ1-5	TRBV19	TRBD1	few	TGTGCCAGTAGCCTTCGACAGGGGGGCGGGCAGCCCCAGCATTTT	CASSLRQGGGQPQHF
TRBJ2-1	TRBV10-2	.	.	TGCGCCAGCAGTGAGAAAGTCTTCTCGGGGCAGTTCTTC	CASSEKVFSGQFF
TRBJ2-1	TRBV28	TRBD1	.	TGTGCCAGCAGTTACCCTCCCGGACAGGGGGCTAATGAGCAGTTCTTC	CASSYPPGQGANEQFF
TRBJ2-1	TRBV9	.	.	TGTGCCAGCAGCGTAGGGGAGACACATTATTACAATGAGCAGTTCTTC	CASSVGETHYYNEQFF
TRBJ1-2	TRBV12-5	.	.	TGTGCTAGTGGTTTGGACCCTCGGGGGGGAGGGAACGGCTACACCTTC	CASGLDPRGGGNGYTF
TRBJ2-7	TRBV23-1	TRBD2	.	TGCGCCAGCAGGAAGATGACTAGCGGGGATAACGAGCAGTACTTC	CASRKMTSGDNEQYF
TRBJ2-5	TRBV9	TRBD2	.	TGTGCCAGCAGCGCGAGCGGGGGCCAAGAGACCCAGTACTTC	CASSASGGQETQYF
TRBJ2-5	TRBV5-1	.	.	TGCGCCAGCAGCTCAACGGGACTAGAGACCCAGTACTTC	CASSSTGLETQYF
TRBJ2-1	TRBV6-2/TRBV6-3	TRBD2	.	TGTGCCAGCAGTTACAGGCCTAGCGGGGCGTACAATGAGCAGTTCTTC	CASSYRPSGAYNEQFF
TRBJ2-5	TRBV5-4	.	.	TGTGCCAGCAGCTCCTTGGGCAGGGCGGAGACCCAGTACTTC	CASSSLGRAETQYF
TRBJ2-2	TRBV6-1	TRBD1	.	TGTGCCAGCAGTGACGGACAGGGCTCCGGGGAGCTGTTTTTT	CASSDGQGSGELFF
TRBJ2-3	TRBV4-2	TRBD2	.	TGTGCCAGCAGCCAGGGGGGGACTAGCGGGGGCACTAGCACAGATACGCAGTATTTT	CASSQGGTSGGTSTDTQYF
TRBJ1-1	TRBV5-1	TRBD1	.	TGCGCCAGCAGCCGACAGCCAGGGGGCATTGGGGGAAGCACTGAAGCTTTCTTT	CASSRQPGGIGGSTEAFF
TRBJ1-2	TRBV29-1	TRBD1	.	TGCAGCGCCCCGGGACAGGGACTATATGGCTACACCTTC	CSAPGQGLYGYTF
TRBJ2-3	TRBV28	TRBD2	.	TGTGCCAGCACAGGGACTAGTGTGAGACGGAGCACAGATACGCAGTATTTT	CASTGTSVRRSTDTQYF
TRBJ1-3	TRBV4-2	.	.	TGTGCCAGCAGCCAAGAAGCAGGTCGCTCTGGAAACACCATATATTTT	CASSQEAGRSGNTIYF
TRBJ1-3	TRBV14	TRBD1	.	TGTGCCAGCAGCCAAAGGGGGCAAGGGGGAAACACCATATATTTT	CASSQRGQGGNTIYF
TRBJ1-2	TRBV28	TRBD1	.	TGTGCCAGCAGTCCTGGACAGGGGACTTTTTATGGCTACACCTTC	CASSPGQGTFYGYTF
TRBJ1-4	TRBV6-5	TRBD1	.	TGTGCCAGCAGTTATAGACCTCCGGGACAGGCTGAAAAACTGTTTTTT	CASSYRPPGQAEKLFF
TRBJ1-5	TRBV24-1	TRBD1	.	TGTGCCACCAGCGCGGGACAGTATTATAGCAATCAGCCCCAGCATTTT	CATSAGQYYSNQPQHF
TRBJ1-5	TRBV18	.	.	TGTGCCAGCTCGCCGGCGGGGGCAGGGAACAATCAGCCCCAGCATTTT	CASSPAGAGNNQPQHF
TRBJ1-2	TRBV30	.	.	TGTGCCTGGAAGTCCCCGGAGTCTTATGGCTACACCTTC	CAWKSPESYGYTF
TRBJ2-5	TRBV4-2	TRBD2	.	TGTGCCAGCAGCCAAAGACTAGCGGCCCAAGAGACCCAGTACTTC	CASSQRLAAQETQYF
TRBJ1-2	TRBV3-1/TRBV3-2	TRBD1	.	TGTGCCAGCAGCCAAGGAACAGGGGGCCCTAACTATGGCTACACCTTC	CASSQGTGGPNYGYTF
TRBJ2-2	TRBV7-3	.	.	TGTGCCAGCAGATCTTCGATAGACTATTACGACACCGGGGAGCTGTTTTTT	CASRSSIDYYDTGELFF
TRBJ2-3	TRBV2	TRBD2	.	TGTGCCAGCACCCCCGGCCTGGGGCTAGCGGCTGGGGGGGGCACAGATACGCAGTATTTT	CASTPGLGLAAGGGTDTQYF
TRBJ2-5	TRBV7-2	TRBD2	.	TGTGCCAGCAGCTTGCGGGGGGGGCCCGGAGAGACCCAGTACTTC	CASSLRGGPGETQYF
TRBJ1-5	TRBV18	.	once	TGTGCCAGCTCAGGAGGAGGATCGTATCAGCCCCAGCATTTT	CASSGGGSYQPQHF
TRBJ1-2	TRBV7-2	.	few	TGTGCCAGCAGCTTAGACAGGGAGATAGTTCATGGCTACACCTTC	CASSLDREIVHGYTF
TRBJ1-2	TRBV7-2	TRBD1	.	TGTGCCAGCAGCCCCCGGACAGGGCGGGACTATGGCTACACCTTC	CASSPRTGRDYGYTF
TRBJ1-5	TRBV19	TRBD1	.	TGTGCCAGCGCCTTGGACAGGGGAAATCAGCCCCAGCATTTT	CASALDRGNQPQHF
TRBJ1-1	TRBV30	.	.	TGTGCCTGGAGTCCGAGGAACACTGAAGCTTTCTTT	CAWSPRNTEAFF
TRBJ1-5	TRBV27	.	.	TGTGCCAGCAGCCAACTGGGGGGTGTCAATCAGCCCCAGCATTTT	CASSQLGGVNQPQHF
TRBJ2-3	TRBV7-6	TRBD2	.	TGTGCCAGCAGCCCCCTAGCGGGGGGCGGGGATACGCAGTATTTT	CASSPLAGGGDTQYF
TRBJ2-2	TRBV7-3	TRBD2	.	TGTGCCAGCAGCTTAAAGACTAGCCCCGGGGAGCTGTTTTTT	CASSLKTSPGELFF
TRBJ2-3	TRBV7-2	TRBD2	.	TGTGCCAGCAGCTTAGGGAGCGGGGGGGCTGCAGATACGCAGTATTTT	CASSLGSGGAADTQYF
TRBJ2-1	TRBV7-6	TRBD2	.	TGTGCCAGCAGCTTAGGTCCAGCGGGGGCCCCGCGGGAGCAGTTCTTC	CASSLGPAGAPREQFF
TRBJ2-1	TRBV9	TRBD2	.	TGTGCCAGCAGCGCACCGCGGGGCGGGGGGGCTATTGAGCAGTTCTTC	CASSAPRGGGAIEQFF
TRBJ2-2	TRBV7-2	.	.	TGTGCCAGCAGCTTTAGCGGCAACACCGGGGAGCTGTTTTTT	CASSFSGNTGELFF
TRBJ1-3	TRBV10-3	TRBD1	.	TGTGCCATCTCGGGACAGATCTCTGGAAACACCATATATTTT	CAISGQISGNTIYF
TRBJ2-3	TRBV6-4	.	.	TGTGCCAGCAGTGAAGGGGCAGGGTCAGATACGCAGTATTTT	CASSEGAGSDTQYF